Below are 30 T cell receptor beta chains sequenced from a single sample in a study of T cells in Graves' hyperthyroidism and ophthalmopathy. Using RNA transcripts as the source, TCR beta CDR3 regions were amplified. HTBI primers were employed in a first-round RT-PCR of the TCR CDR3. From the multiplex PCR reads, TCRdb called clonotypes with MiXCR, one entry per CDR3 protein. The repertoire holds about 410,000 distinct CDR3 sequences, with approximately 14% as singletons. Sequencing was carried out using blood. The receptor source for this set is a man between 18 and 29 years old with Graves' ophthalmopathy.

As for this clonotype: Given a much more abundant clone one base away, this may be a read error. This sequence joins TRBV11-2 and TRBJ2-3, with 10 bases fitting TRBD1. Near its end, the DNA agrees better with TRBJ1-5, so the J call may be wrong. Germline loops: CDR1 SGHAT, CDR2 FQNNGV. CDR3 length: 16 residues. CDR3 protein: CASSSTGGSSTDTQHF. For the CDR3, the DNA is TGTGCCAGCAGCTCGACAGGGGGCTCCAGCACAGATACGCAGCATTTT.

CDR3 loop: CASSPGGSGIKAQYF. The CDR3 bases are TGTGCCAGCAGCCCGGGGGGTAGCGGGATCAAAGCGCAGTATTTT. The gene calls are TRBV3-1 and TRBJ2-3; TRBD2 matches at 8 bases. Germline CDR1 reads LGHDT; CDR2 reads YNNKEL (reference sequence). The V segment lost 4 bases and the J segment 10 bases; nucleotides outside the gene matches: 13. CDR3 size: 15 residues.

This clonotype was recorded many times. The chain joins TRBV28 to TRBJ2-5; TRBD1 is a possible D gene (5 bases). V gave up 1 base and J gave up 3 bases, with 15 bases separating them. This CDR3 contains 16 residues. The V gene's germline CDR1 is MDHEN and CDR2 SYDVKM. CDR3 in DNA: TGTGCCAGCAGTTTATTGGGGCCGTGGGGAAAAGAGACCCAGTACTTC. Protein product: CASSLLGPWGKETQYF.

The chain combines TRBV6-6 with TRBJ1-1; D is undetermined. V was shortened by 0 bases and J by 2 bases, with 13 bases between the two germline ends. Germline V gene sequence: CDR1 MNHNY, CDR2 SVGAGI (reference sequence). The CDR3 extends over 16 amino acids. In nucleotides, the CDR3 is TGTGCCAGCAGTTACTCGAACCGGGGAGGTAACACTGAAGCTTTCTTT. This encodes CASSYSNRGGNTEAFF.

Many counts were recorded for this clonotype. V is TRBV27 and J is TRBJ1-2, with D maybe TRBD1 (6 bases). Deletions cut 5 bases from V and 4 bases from J, with 14 bases between. The CDR3 consists of 14 residues. Looked up from germline, CDR1 is MNHEY and CDR2 is SMNVEV (reference sequence). The CDR3 nucleotides read TGTGCCAGCAGTGCCCGAGGGGGGCTCTATGGCTACACCTTC. This gives the protein CASSARGGLYGYTF.

This clonotype was counted ten times or more. This rearrangement joins TRBV5-5 to TRBJ1-4; possibly TRBD1 for D (5 bases). V lost 1 base and J 6 bases, leaving 13 bases between the germline ends. Germline V lookup: CDR1 SGHKS, CDR2 YYEKEE (reference sequence). CDR3 length: 15 amino acids. CDR3 sequence (DNA): TGTGCCAGCAGCTTGCAACGCAGGGCTGATGAAAAACTGTTTTTT. Its protein product is CASSLQRRADEKLFF.

This clonotype has at least ten counts. The chain has TRBV7-9 and TRBJ2-1; 7 nucleotides match TRBD1. The germline CDR1 and CDR2 sequences are SEHNR and FQNEAQ (reference sequence). The length of the CDR3 is 15 residues. J lost 10 bases, V lost 3 bases, and 12 bases had no gene match. In DNA, the CDR3 is TGTGCCAGCAGCTTCGGCCAGACAGGGCCGGGGGAGCAGTTCTTC. Amino acids: CASSFGQTGPGEQFF. Together with reference TRBV7-9 and TRBJ2-1, the CDR3 gives the full variable domain: DTGVSQNPRHKITKRGQNVTFRCDPISEHNRLYWYRQTLGQGPEFLTYFQNEAQLEKSRLLSDRFSAERPKGSFSTLEIQRTEQGDSAMYLCASSFGQTGPGEQFFGPGTRLTVL.

V is TRBV11-2 and J is TRBJ2-3; TRBD2 matches at 11 bases. The CDR3 is made up of 15 amino acids. Germline CDR1 and CDR2: SGHAT and FQNNGV. Trimming took 5 bases from V and 4 from J; bases not matched to a gene: 5. The CDR3 nucleotides read TGTGCCAGCAGCATAGCGGGAGGGCCAGCAGATACGCAGTATTTT. Protein sequence: CASSIAGGPADTQYF. Full variable domain (outside the CDR3, taken from reference TRBV11-2 and TRBJ2-3): EAGVAQSPRYKIIEKRQSVAFWCNPISGHATLYWYQQILGQGPKLLIQFQNNGVVDDSQLPKDRFSAERLKGVDSTLKIQPAKLEDSAVYLCASSIAGGPADTQYFGPGTRLTVL.

This clonotype was recorded many times. V gene TRBV11-2 combines with J gene TRBJ2-1; D remains unclear. This CDR3 has 11 residues. V gave up 5 bases and J gave up 9 bases, with 8 bases separating them. Germline V gene lookup returns CDR1 SGHAT and CDR2 FQNNGV. DNA for the CDR3: TGTGCCAGCAGCCCAAGGCGTGAGCAGTTCTTC. It is translated as CASSPRREQFF.

This clonotype showed up many times. The gene calls are TRBV3-1 and TRBJ1-2, with 7 bases fitting TRBD1. CDR1 and CDR2 from the germline V gene are LGHDT and YNNKEL (reference sequence). This CDR3 is built from 16 residues. The J segment lost 0 bases and the V segment lost 4 bases, leaving 8 bases of the junction unmatched. The CDR3 sequence: CASSLMRDSTNYGYTF. Here the CDR3 DNA reads TGTGCCAGCAGCCTCATGAGGGACAGCACTAACTATGGCTACACCTTC. Full variable domain (rest looked up from reference TRBV3-1 and TRBJ1-2): DTAVSQTPKYLVTQMGNDKSIKCEQNLGHDTMYWYKQDSKKFLKIMFSYNNKELIINETVPNRFSPKSPDKAHLNLHINSLELGDSAVYFCASSLMRDSTNYGYTFGSGTRLTVV.

This clonotype was recorded many times. The chain links TRBV4-1 to TRBJ2-7, with 7 bases matching TRBD1. J gave up 6 bases and V 3 bases, and 5 bases lay outside the gene matches. This CDR3 has 13 amino acids. CDR1 and CDR2 from the germline V gene are MGHRA and YSYEKL. The CDR3 DNA reads as TGCGCCAGCAGCCAGGAAGCAGGGGGCGAGCAGTACTTC. Translation: CASSQEAGGEQYF.

This clonotype was observed at least ten times. The chain links TRBV6-1 to TRBJ2-3; TRBD2 matches at 8 bases. CDR3 length: 17 residues. Germline loops: CDR1 MNHNS, CDR2 SASEGT. V gave up 1 base and J gave up 6 bases; unmatched junction bases: 12. The CDR3 nucleotides are TGTGCCAGCAGTGAAGTCGGGGGGGGGGCTCCCCCGGATACGCAGTATTTT. Residues: CASSEVGGGAPPDTQYF.

This clonotype was counted ten times or more. The chain combines TRBV20-1 with TRBJ2-2, with TRBD2 matching 14 bases. The CDR3 has 15 amino acids. Germline CDR1 DFQATT, CDR2 SNEGSKA (reference sequence). The J segment lost 5 bases and the V segment lost 4 bases, leaving 3 bases of the junction unmatched. DNA for the CDR3: TGCAGTGCTACGGGACTAGCGGGAGTTACCGGGGAGCTGTTTTTT. This encodes CSATGLAGVTGELFF.

In its sample, this clonotype was seen many times. The chain links TRBV30 to TRBJ2-1; tentatively, D is TRBD2 (5 bases). V lost 0 bases and J 3 bases, leaving 6 bases between the germline ends. CDR1 is GTSNPN, CDR2 SVGIG, per germline (reference sequence). The CDR3 is made up of 13 amino acids. The CDR3 region has the DNA TGTGCCTGGAGTGTACGGGACTACAATGAGCAGTTCTTC. This codes for CAWSVRDYNEQFF.

This rearrangement joins TRBV6-1 to TRBJ2-2; possibly TRBD1 or TRBD2 for D (5 bases each). V lost 10 bases to trimming and J lost 7 bases, with 16 bases between them. In germline, CDR1 is MNHNS, CDR2 SASEGT. The CDR3 length is 13 residues. The CDR3 loop is CATQGEGRGELFF. The CDR3 DNA reads TGTGCCACCCAGGGTGAGGGACGCGGGGAGCTGTTTTTT.

The table lists this clonotype with a few counts. V usage is TRBV5-4 and J usage is TRBJ1-2; TRBD1 matches 10 bases. Germline lookup yields CDR1 SGHNT and CDR2 YYREEE (reference sequence). The J segment lost 7 bases and the V segment lost 4 bases, leaving 13 bases of the junction unmatched. The CDR3 runs to 16 residues. CDR3 DNA: TGTGCCAGCAGCCCTGGTGGACTGGACAGGGGGATTGGCTACACCTTC. Translating gives CASSPGGLDRGIGYTF.

At least ten counts were recorded for this clonotype. The chain has TRBV18 and TRBJ1-2; TRBD1 might be the D (5 bases). Trimming removed 1 base at V and 3 bases at J, with 12 bases between. Germline CDR1 reads KGHSH; CDR2 reads LQKENI. CDR3 length: 15 amino acids. DNA for the CDR3: TGTGCCAGCTCACCACGCAGGGAAGGTGACTATGGCTACACCTTC. Its protein product is CASSPRREGDYGYTF.

The chain combines TRBV6-1 with TRBJ2-1; D may be TRBD1 (6 bases). Per germline, CDR1 MNHNS and CDR2 SASEGT. The CDR3 loop spans 13 amino acids. V was trimmed by 6 bases and J by 4 bases, leaving 10 bases between them. This CDR3 is CASSVDRYNEQFF. CDR3 bases: TGTGCCAGCAGCGTAGACAGGTACAATGAGCAGTTCTTC.

This clonotype has more than one count but fewer than ten. This sequence joins TRBV18 and TRBJ1-4; possible D gene TRBD1, 5 bases. Germline CDR1 reads KGHSH; CDR2 reads LQKENI. Trimming left V 2 bases short and J 1 base short, with 11 bases between. The CDR3 has 16 residues. The CDR3 region is CASSPAGPQTNEKLFF. The CDR3 region has the DNA TGTGCCAGCTCACCAGCGGGACCACAAACTAATGAAAAACTGTTTTTT.

About this clonotype itself: With a much larger clone just one base away, this may be a read error. The V and J genes are TRBV20-1 and TRBJ1-1; 7 bases line up with TRBD1. CDR1 is DFQATT, CDR2 SNEGSKA, per germline (reference sequence). Trimming at V came to 0 bases and at J to 6 bases, leaving 4 bases not matched to a gene. CDR3 length: 13 amino acids. The CDR3: CSARDHRGAEAFF. CDR3 DNA: TGCAGTGCTAGAGATCACAGGGGAGCTGAAGCTTTCTTT.

In this sample, this clonotype turned up many times. The DNA is left out, because the CDR3 cannot be placed on it with certainty; the CDR3 is given as TCRdb lists it. V is TRBV28 and J is TRBJ2-5; TRBD1, as called in the table, went unchecked against the DNA. Inclusive of both ends, the CDR3 amounts to 13 amino acids. Germline CDR1 reads MDHEN; CDR2 reads SYDVKM. CDR3 sequence: CASILGVKETQYF.

This clonotype was observed many times. The DNA of the CDR3 is TGTGCCAGCAGCTCACCAGGAGGAGTGGGCACAGATACGCAGTATTTT. It codes for CASSSPGGVGTDTQYF. The genes are TRBV13 and TRBJ2-3; a possible D gene is TRBD2 (5 bases). The V end was cut by 4 bases, the J end by 1 base, with 15 bases between. CDR1 is PRHDT, CDR2 FYEKMQ, per germline (reference sequence). The CDR3 is made up of 16 amino acids.

Many counts were recorded for this clonotype. This chain links TRBV7-9 with TRBJ1-1; D possibly corresponds to TRBD1 (5 bases). The V end was cut by 1 base, the J end by 4 bases, with 13 bases between. Germline V gene data show CDR1 as SEHNR and CDR2 as FQNEAQ (reference sequence). CDR3 size: 15 residues. The CDR3 DNA follows: TGTGCCAGCAGCTTAGGCCCAGGGCTGGCCACTGAAGCTTTCTTT. The encoded protein is CASSLGPGLATEAFF. The full variable domain, its missing parts supplied by reference TRBV7-9 and TRBJ1-1, is DTGVSQNPRHKITKRGQNVTFRCDPISEHNRLYWYRQTLGQGPEFLTYFQNEAQLEKSRLLSDRFSAERPKGSFSTLEIQRTEQGDSAMYLCASSLGPGLATEAFFGQGTRLTVV.

This clonotype has a count of ten or more. The rearrangement uses TRBV5-1 and TRBJ2-7, with TRBD1 matching over 7 bases. V shed 3 bases and J 3 bases; nucleotides not matched to a gene: 6. The CDR3 is 14 residues long. CDR1 and CDR2 (germline): SGHRS, YFSETQ. The CDR3 is CASSYNRDSYEQYF. Here the CDR3 DNA reads TGCGCCAGCAGCTATAATCGGGACAGCTACGAGCAGTACTTC.

This clonotype was observed at least ten times. The gene calls are TRBV27 and TRBJ2-5; D unresolved. Trimming stripped 5 bases from V and 1 base from J, with 17 bases between. CDR3 length equals 16 residues. CDR1 is MNHEY and CDR2 is SMNVEV in the germline V gene (reference sequence). This CDR3 is CASSPRHSGTQETQYF. In nucleotides, the CDR3 is TGTGCCAGCAGTCCACGCCACTCAGGTACCCAAGAGACCCAGTACTTC.

There are many counts of this clonotype. The V gene is TRBV20-1, the J gene TRBJ2-3; D gene uncertain. The germline V gene has CDR1 DFQATT and CDR2 SNEGSKA (reference sequence). V lost 0 bases, J lost 4 bases, and 17 bases lay in between. The length of the CDR3 is 16 residues. CDR3 sequence (DNA): TGCAGTGCTAGAGATCGGCGTTACACCGACGCAGATACGCAGTATTTT. Its translation: CSARDRRYTDADTQYF.

This clonotype occurred many times. This rearrangement joins TRBV7-8 to TRBJ2-5; unclear D gene. Germline-derived CDR1 and CDR2 are SGHVS and FQNEAQ. V was trimmed by 1 base and J by 1 base, leaving 7 bases between them. This CDR3 contains 14 residues. CDR3 sequence (DNA): TGTGCCAGCAGCTTAGATGTCGGCCAAGAGACCCAGTACTTC. It yields the protein CASSLDVGQETQYF.

V gene TRBV29-1 combines with J gene TRBJ2-1; D possibly corresponds to TRBD1 (5 bases). In germline, CDR1 is SQVTM, CDR2 ANQGSEA. This CDR3 has 14 residues. V lost 4 bases to trimming and J lost 1 base, with 11 bases between them. As DNA, the CDR3 is TGCAGCGTTGCGGTACAGGAGTCCTACAATGAGCAGTTCTTC. Translating it yields CSVAVQESYNEQFF.

In the case of this clonotype: A read error is possible here, since a much larger clone lies one base away. V is TRBV9 and J is TRBJ1-4, with D hard to call. Germline V gives CDR1 SGDLS, CDR2 YYNGEE. The CDR3 is 16 amino acids. Here the CDR3 DNA reads TGTCCCAGCAGCGTAGGAGCAACTGCAACTAATGAAAAACTGTTTTTT. Its translation: CPSSVGATATNEKLFF.

This clonotype was recorded many times. The chain links TRBV12-3 or TRBV12-4 to TRBJ2-2; D is uncertain. V dropped 8 bases and J dropped 0 bases, with 10 bases sitting between them. The CDR3 sequence is 14 residues long. CDR3 DNA: TGTGCCAGCGGCCACCATGCGAACACCGGGGAGCTGTTTTTT. This translates into CASGHHANTGELFF.